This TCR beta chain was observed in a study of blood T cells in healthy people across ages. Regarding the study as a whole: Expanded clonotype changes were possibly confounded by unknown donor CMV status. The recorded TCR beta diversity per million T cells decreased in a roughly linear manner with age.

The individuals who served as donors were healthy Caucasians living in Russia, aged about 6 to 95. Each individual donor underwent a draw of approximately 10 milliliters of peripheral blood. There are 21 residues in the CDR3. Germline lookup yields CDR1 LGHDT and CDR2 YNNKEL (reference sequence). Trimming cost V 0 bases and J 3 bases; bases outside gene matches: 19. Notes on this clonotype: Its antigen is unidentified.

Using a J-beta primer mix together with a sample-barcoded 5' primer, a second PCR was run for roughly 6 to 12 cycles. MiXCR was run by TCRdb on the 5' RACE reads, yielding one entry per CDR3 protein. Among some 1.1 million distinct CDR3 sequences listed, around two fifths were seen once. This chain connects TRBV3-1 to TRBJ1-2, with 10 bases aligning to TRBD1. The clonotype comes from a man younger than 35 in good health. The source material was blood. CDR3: CASSQDFRKAGTGVIYYGYTF. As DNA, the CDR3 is TGTGCCAGCAGCCAAGATTTTCGGAAGGCCGGGACAGGGGTAATATACTATGGCTACACCTTC.